This T cell receptor beta chain was documented in a study of somatic mutations in cytotoxic T cells in rheumatoid arthritis. The study's findings and limits: Antigens targeted by the expanded CD8+ clones were unknown. Patients with rheumatoid arthritis did not differ significantly from age-matched healthy controls in CD8+ T-cell clonality.

This CDR3 has 16 residues. V shed 5 bases, J shed 5 bases, and the junction held 8 bases outside the gene matches. Germline CDR1 is PRHDT and CDR2 is FYEKMQ (reference sequence). With regard to this clone: Its specificity is unknown.

Data came from immunoSEQ multiplex PCR; TCRdb stores just in-frame clones and leaves some out. The repertoire consists of roughly 20,000 clones, with about 80% occurring once and the leading ten covering 14%. The chain carries TRBV13 and TRBJ2-4; 11 bases map to TRBD1. The source material was CD8+ T cells sorted from blood. The origin of this receptor is an adult with rheumatoid arthritis. Written as DNA, the CDR3 is TGTGCCAGCAGCCTCGGGACAGGGGGTAGCGAAAACATTCAGTACTTC. It encodes CASSLGTGGSENIQYF.